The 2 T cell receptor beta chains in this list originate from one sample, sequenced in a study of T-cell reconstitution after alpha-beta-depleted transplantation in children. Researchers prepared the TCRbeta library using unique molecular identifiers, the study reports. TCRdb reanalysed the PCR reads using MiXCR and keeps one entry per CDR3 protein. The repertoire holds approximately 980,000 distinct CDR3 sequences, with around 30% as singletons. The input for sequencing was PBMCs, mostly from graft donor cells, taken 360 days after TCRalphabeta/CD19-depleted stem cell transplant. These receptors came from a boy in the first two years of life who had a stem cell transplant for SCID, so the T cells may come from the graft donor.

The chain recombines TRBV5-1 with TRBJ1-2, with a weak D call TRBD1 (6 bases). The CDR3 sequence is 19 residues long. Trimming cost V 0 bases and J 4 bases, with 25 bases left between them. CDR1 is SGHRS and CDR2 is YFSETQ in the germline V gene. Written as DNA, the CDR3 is TGCGCCAGCAGCTTGGGGGCGACTCCCGGACAGTTCTATCGCTATGGCTACACCTTC. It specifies CASSLGATPGQFYRYGYTF.

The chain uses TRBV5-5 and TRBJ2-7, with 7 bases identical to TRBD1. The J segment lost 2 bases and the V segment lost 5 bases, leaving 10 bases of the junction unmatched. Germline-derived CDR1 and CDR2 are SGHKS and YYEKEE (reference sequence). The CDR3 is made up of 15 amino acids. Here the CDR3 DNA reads TGTGCCAGCAGTCGACAGGGAAAAGGGGCCTACGAGCAGTACTTC. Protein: CASSRQGKGAYEQYF. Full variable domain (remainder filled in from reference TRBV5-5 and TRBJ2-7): DAGVTQSPTHLIKTRGQQVTLRCSPISGHKSVSWYQQVLGQGPQFIFQYYEKEERGRGNFPDRFSARQFPNYSSELNVNALLLGDSALYLCASSRQGKGAYEQYFGPGTRLTVT.